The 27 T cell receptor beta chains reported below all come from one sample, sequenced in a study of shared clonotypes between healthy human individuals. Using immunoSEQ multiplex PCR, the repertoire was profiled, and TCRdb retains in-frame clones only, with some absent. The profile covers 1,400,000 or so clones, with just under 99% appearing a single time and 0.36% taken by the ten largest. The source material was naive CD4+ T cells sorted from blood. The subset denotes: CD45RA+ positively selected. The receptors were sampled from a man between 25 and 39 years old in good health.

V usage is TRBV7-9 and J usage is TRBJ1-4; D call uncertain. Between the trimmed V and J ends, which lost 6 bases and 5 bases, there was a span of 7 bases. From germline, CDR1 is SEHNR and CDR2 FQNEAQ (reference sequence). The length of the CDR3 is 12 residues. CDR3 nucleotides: TGTGCCAGCAGATTAAACAATGAAAAACTGTTTTTT. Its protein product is CASRLNNEKLFF.

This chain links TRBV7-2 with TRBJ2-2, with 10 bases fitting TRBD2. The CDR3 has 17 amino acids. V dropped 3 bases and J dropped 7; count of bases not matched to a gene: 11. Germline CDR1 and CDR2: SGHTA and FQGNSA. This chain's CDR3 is CASSFGEREGLGGELFF. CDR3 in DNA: TGTGCCAGCAGCTTTGGGGAGCGGGAGGGCCTGGGCGGGGAGCTGTTTTTT.

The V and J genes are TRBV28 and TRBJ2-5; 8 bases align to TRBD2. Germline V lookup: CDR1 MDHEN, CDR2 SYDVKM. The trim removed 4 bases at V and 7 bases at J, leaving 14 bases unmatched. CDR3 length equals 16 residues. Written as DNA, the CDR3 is TGTGCCAGCAGTTCGATACTAGCGGTCGGAAGAGGGACCCAGTACTTC. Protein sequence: CASSSILAVGRGTQYF.

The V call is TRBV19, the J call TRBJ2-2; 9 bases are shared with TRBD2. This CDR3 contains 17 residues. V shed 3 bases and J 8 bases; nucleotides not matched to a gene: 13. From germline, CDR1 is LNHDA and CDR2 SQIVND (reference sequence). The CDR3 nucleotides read TGTGCCAGTAGTATGAGAAATGGGCTAGCGGGATCGGGGGAGCTGTTTTTT. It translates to CASSMRNGLAGSGELFF.

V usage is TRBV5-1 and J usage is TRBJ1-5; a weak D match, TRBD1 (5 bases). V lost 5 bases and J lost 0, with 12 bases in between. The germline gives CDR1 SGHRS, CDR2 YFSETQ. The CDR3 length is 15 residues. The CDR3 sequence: CASSWGDSSNQPQHF. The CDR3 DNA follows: TGCGCCAGCAGTTGGGGCGACAGTAGCAATCAGCCCCAGCATTTT. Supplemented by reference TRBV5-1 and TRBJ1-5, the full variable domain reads KAGVTQTPRYLIKTRGQQVTLSCSPISGHRSVSWYQQTPGQGLQFLFEYFSETQRNKGNFPGRFSGRQFSNSRSEMNVSTLELGDSALYLCASSWGDSSNQPQHFGDGTRLSIL.

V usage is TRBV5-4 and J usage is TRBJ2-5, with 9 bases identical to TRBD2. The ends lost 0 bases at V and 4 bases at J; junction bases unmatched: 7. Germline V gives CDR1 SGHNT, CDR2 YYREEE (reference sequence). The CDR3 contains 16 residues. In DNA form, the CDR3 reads TGTGCCAGCAGCTTGGGCAGCGGGAGGCAGAGAGAGACCCAGTACTTC. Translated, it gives CASSLGSGRQRETQYF.

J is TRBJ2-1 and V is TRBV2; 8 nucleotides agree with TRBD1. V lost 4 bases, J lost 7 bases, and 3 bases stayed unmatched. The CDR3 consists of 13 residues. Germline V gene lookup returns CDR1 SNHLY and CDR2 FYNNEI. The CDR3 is CASSADRANEQFF. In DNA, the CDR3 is TGTGCCAGCAGTGCGGACAGGGCGAATGAGCAGTTCTTC. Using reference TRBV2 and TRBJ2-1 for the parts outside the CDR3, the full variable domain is EPEVTQTPSHQVTQMGQEVILRCVPISNHLYFYWYRQILGQKVEFLVSFYNNEISEKSEIFDDQFSVERPDGSNFTLKIRSTKLEDSAMYFCASSADRANEQFFGPGTRLTVL.

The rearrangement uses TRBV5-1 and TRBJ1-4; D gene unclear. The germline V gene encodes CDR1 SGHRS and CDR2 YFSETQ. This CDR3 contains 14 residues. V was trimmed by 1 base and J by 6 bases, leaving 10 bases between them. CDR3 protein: CASSLFGFDEKLFF. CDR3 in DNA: TGCGCCAGCAGCTTGTTTGGGTTCGATGAAAAACTGTTTTTT.

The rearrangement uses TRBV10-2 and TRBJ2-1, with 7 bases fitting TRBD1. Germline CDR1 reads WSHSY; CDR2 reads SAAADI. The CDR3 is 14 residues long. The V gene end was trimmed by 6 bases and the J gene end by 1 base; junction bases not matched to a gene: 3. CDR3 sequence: CASSGTVSYNEQFF. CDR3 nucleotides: TGCGCCAGCAGCGGGACAGTATCCTACAATGAGCAGTTCTTC.

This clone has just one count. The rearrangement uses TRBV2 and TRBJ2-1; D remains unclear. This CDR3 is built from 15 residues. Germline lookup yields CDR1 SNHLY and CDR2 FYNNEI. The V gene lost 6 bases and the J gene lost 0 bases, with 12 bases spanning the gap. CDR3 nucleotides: TGTGCCAGCAGCGCGCCACGGGTCTCCTACAATGAGCAGTTCTTC. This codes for CASSAPRVSYNEQFF.

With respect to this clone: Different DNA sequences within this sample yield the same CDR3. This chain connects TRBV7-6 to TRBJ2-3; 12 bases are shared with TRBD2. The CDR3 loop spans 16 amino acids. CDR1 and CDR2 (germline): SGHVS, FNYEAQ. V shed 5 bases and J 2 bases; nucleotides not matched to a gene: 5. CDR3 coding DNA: TGTGCCAGCAGCCTAGGACTAGCGGGACCCACAGATACGCAGTATTTT. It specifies CASSLGLAGPTDTQYF.

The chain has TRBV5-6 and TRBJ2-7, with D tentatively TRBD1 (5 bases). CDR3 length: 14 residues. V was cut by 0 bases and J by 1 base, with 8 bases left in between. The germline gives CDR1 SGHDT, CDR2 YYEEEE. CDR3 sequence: CASSLGQKSYEQYF. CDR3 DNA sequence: TGTGCCAGCAGCTTGGGACAGAAGTCCTACGAGCAGTACTTC.

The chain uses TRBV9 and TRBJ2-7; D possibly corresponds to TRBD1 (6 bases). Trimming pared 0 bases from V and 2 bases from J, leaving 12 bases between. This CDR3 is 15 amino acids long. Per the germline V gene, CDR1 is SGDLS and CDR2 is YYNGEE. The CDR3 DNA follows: TGTGCCAGCAGCGTAGGAAGACAGGCCACCTACGAGCAGTACTTC. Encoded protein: CASSVGRQATYEQYF.

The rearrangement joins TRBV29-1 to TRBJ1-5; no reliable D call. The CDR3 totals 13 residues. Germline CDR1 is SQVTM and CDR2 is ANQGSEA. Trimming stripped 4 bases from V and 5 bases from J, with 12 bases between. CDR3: CSVADGLDQPQHF. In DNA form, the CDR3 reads TGCAGCGTTGCCGATGGACTGGATCAGCCCCAGCATTTT.

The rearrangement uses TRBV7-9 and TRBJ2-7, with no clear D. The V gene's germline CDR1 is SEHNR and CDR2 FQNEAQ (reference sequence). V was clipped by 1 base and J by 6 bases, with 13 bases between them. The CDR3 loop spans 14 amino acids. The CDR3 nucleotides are TGTGCCAGCAGCTTAGAGCTCTCCAACGGCGAGCAGTACTTC. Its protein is CASSLELSNGEQYF.

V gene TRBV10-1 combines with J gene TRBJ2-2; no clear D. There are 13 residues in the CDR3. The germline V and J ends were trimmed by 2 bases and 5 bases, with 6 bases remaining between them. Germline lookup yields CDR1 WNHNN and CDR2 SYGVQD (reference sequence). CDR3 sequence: CASSEHLTGELFF. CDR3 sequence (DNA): TGCGCCAGCAGTGAGCATCTAACCGGGGAGCTGTTTTTT.

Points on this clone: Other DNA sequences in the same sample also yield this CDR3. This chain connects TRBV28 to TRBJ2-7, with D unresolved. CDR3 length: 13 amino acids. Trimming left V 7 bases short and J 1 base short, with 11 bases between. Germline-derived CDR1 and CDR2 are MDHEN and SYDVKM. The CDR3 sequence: CASTPGSSYEQYF. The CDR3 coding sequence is TGTGCCAGCACCCCCGGCAGTTCCTACGAGCAGTACTTC.

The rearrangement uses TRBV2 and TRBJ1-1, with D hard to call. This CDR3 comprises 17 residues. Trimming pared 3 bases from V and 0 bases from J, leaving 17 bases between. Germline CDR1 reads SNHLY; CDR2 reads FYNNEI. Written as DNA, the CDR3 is TGTGCCAGCAGTGAGGGAACCAGGACTGGAATGAACACTGAAGCTTTCTTT. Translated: CASSEGTRTGMNTEAFF.

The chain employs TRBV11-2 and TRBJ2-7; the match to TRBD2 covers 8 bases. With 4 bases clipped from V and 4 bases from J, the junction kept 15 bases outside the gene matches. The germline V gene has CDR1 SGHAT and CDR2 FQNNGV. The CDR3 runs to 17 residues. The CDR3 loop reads CASSSHGSGLADYEQYF. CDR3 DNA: TGTGCCAGCAGCTCTCACGGGTCAGGACTAGCAGATTACGAGCAGTACTTC. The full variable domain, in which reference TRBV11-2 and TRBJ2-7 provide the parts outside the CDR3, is EAGVAQSPRYKIIEKRQSVAFWCNPISGHATLYWYQQILGQGPKLLIQFQNNGVVDDSQLPKDRFSAERLKGVDSTLKIQPAKLEDSAVYLCASSSHGSGLADYEQYFGPGTRLTVT.

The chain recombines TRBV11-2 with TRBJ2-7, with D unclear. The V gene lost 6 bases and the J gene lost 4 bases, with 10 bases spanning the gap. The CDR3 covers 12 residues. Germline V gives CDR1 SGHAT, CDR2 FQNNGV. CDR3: CASSSKGYEQYF. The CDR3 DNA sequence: TGTGCCAGCAGTTCGAAGGGATACGAGCAGTACTTC.

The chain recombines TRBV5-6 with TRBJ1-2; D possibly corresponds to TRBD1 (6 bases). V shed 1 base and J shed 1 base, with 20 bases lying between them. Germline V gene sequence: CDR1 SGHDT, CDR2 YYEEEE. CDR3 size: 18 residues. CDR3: CASSLMRARGRGNYGYTF. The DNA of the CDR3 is TGTGCCAGCAGCTTGATGAGGGCCAGGGGACGCGGTAACTATGGCTACACCTTC.

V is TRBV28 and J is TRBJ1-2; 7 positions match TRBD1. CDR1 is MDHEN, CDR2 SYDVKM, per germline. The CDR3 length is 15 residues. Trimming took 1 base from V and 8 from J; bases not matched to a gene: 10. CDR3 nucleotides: TGTGCCAGCAGTTTATCCCTCCCGGACAGGAGCGGCTACACCTTC. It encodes CASSLSLPDRSGYTF.

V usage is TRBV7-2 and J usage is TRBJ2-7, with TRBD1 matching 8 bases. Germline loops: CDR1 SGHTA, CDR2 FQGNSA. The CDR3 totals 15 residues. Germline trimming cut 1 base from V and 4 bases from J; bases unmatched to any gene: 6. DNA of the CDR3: TGTGCCAGCAGCTTAGTTGGGACAGGCGGGTACGAGCAGTACTTC. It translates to CASSLVGTGGYEQYF.

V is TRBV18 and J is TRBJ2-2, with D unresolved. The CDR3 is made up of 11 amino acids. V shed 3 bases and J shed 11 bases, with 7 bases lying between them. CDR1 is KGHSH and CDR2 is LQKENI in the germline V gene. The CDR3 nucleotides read TGTGCCAGCTCACCGAAGGAAGAGCTGTTTTTT. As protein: CASSPKEELFF. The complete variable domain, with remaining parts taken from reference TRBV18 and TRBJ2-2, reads NAGVMQNPRHLVRRRGQEARLRCSPMKGHSHVYWYRQLPEEGLKFMVYLQKENIIDESGMPKERFSAEFPKEGPSILRIQQVVRGDSAAYFCASSPKEELFFGEGSRLTVL.

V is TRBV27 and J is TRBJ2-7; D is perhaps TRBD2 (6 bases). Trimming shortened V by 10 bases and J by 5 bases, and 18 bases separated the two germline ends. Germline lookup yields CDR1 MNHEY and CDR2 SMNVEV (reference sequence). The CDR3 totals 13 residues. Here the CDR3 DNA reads TGTGCCATCGAACTAGCCGGAGAAGACGAGCAGTACTTC. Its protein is CAIELAGEDEQYF.

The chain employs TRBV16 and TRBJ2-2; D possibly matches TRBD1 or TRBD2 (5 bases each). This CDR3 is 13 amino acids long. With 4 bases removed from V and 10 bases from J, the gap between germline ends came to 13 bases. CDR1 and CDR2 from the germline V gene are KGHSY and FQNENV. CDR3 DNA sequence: TGTGCCAGCAGCCGCAACCGGGGCGAGGAGCTGTTTTTT. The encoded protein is CASSRNRGEELFF.

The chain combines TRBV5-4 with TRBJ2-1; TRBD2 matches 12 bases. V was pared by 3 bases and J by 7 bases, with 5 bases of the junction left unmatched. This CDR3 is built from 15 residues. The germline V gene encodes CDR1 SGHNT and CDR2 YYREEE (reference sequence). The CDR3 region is CASSWLAGGPNEQFF. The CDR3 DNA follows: TGTGCCAGCAGCTGGCTAGCGGGAGGGCCTAATGAGCAGTTCTTC.